The rows below give T cell receptor beta chains drawn from one sample of a study of beta chain features in type 1 diabetes. Some clones are missing from TCRdb's copy, which holds only in-frame ones; the method was immunoSEQ multiplex PCR. The sample holds 600,000 to 650,000 clones; roughly a sixth are singletons and the top ten take about 0.093%. Sequenced: naive CD4+ T cells from blood. These TCRs come from a man aged 18-30 years in good health. Both conserved end residues are part of each CDR3. A D gene is named only where the DNA matches it firmly. A row's size may be missing; if present it is once, few, many or a size class.

TRBJ2-7,TRBV10-3,TRBD2,few,CAISEIAGSSYEQYF,TGTGCCATCAGTGAGATAGCGGGCAGCTCCTACGAGCAGTACTTC
TRBJ2-1,TRBV5-6,.,.,CASSLVDSRYNEQFF,TGTGCCAGCAGCTTGGTGGACTCGCGCTACAATGAGCAGTTCTTC
TRBJ2-5,TRBV12-5,.,few,CASGLGNRETQYF,TGTGCTAGTGGTTTGGGCAACCGGGAGACCCAGTACTTC
TRBJ1-5,TRBV6-5,TRBD1,.,CASSYRTGEQPQHF,TGTGCCAGCAGTTATCGGACAGGGGAGCAGCCCCAGCATTTT
TRBJ1-6,TRBV5-1,TRBD1,.,CASSPQGSVSPLHF,TGCGCCAGCAGCCCACAGGGGAGCGTTTCACCCCTCCACTTT
TRBJ1-2,TRBV4-1,.,few,CASSQDPQMSLVYGYTF,TGCGCCAGCAGCCAAGATCCACAGATGTCCCTCGTCTATGGCTACACCTTC
TRBJ2-1,TRBV30,.,.,CAWRMDRREQFF,TGTGCCTGGAGGATGGACAGACGTGAGCAGTTCTTC
TRBJ1-2,TRBV18,TRBD1,.,CASSPIGTGVYGYTF,TGTGCCAGCTCACCAATAGGGACAGGGGTCTATGGCTACACCTTC
TRBJ1-2,TRBV5-1,TRBD1,few,CASSVTGDYGYTF,TGCGCCAGCAGCGTGACAGGGGACTATGGCTACACCTTC
TRBJ2-6,TRBV4-2,.,.,CASSQDRGGANVLTF,TGTGCCAGCAGCCAAGACAGGGGTGGGGCCAACGTCCTGACTTTC
TRBJ1-1,TRBV7-8,.,.,CASSSRDGNTEAFF,TGTGCCAGCAGCAGCCGGGACGGGAACACTGAAGCTTTCTTT
TRBJ2-7,TRBV6-5,.,few,CASSYTYEQYF,TGTGCCAGCAGTTACACTTACGAGCAGTACTTC
TRBJ2-5,TRBV4-2,TRBD1,few,CASSQVDRDHVTQYF,TGTGCCAGCAGCCAAGTTGACAGGGACCATGTGACCCAGTACTTC
TRBJ2-1,TRBV5-8,TRBD2,.,CASSSPGGRDEQFF,TGTGCCAGCAGCTCTCCGGGAGGGCGCGATGAGCAGTTCTTC
TRBJ2-7,TRBV9,TRBD2,few,CASSPRTSGHYEQYF,TGTGCCAGCAGCCCCCGGACTAGCGGCCACTACGAGCAGTACTTC
TRBJ2-2,TRBV6-4,.,few,CASSLTGRNTGELFF,TGTGCCAGCAGTTTGACAGGAAGAAACACCGGGGAGCTGTTTTTT
TRBJ2-4,TRBV7-3,.,.,CASSSEGDIQYF,TGTGCCAGCAGCTCAGAGGGGGACATTCAGTACTTC
TRBJ2-3,TRBV6-1,.,.,CASRLSGASTDTQYF,TGTGCCAGCAGGCTCAGTGGGGCTAGCACAGATACGCAGTATTTT
TRBJ2-1,TRBV14,TRBD1,.,CASSRTGTVLGHNEQFF,TGTGCCAGCAGCCGGACAGGGACGGTCCTGGGGCACAATGAGCAGTTCTTC
TRBJ1-2,TRBV27,.,few,CASSLQGNYGYTF,TGTGCCAGCAGTTTACAGGGTAACTATGGCTACACCTTC
TRBJ2-5,TRBV5-1,.,few,CASSLSTNGGSETQYF,TGCGCCAGCAGCTTGTCAACTAACGGGGGCTCAGAGACCCAGTACTTC
TRBJ1-1,TRBV10-3,.,.,CASPPSGGRVPTEAFF,TGTGCCAGTCCCCCAAGTGGGGGGCGCGTGCCCACTGAAGCTTTCTTT
TRBJ2-3,TRBV25-1,TRBD2,few,CASSPPGLAGGPRYF,TGTGCCAGCAGCCCTCCGGGACTAGCGGGAGGGCCGAGGTATTTT
TRBJ2-7,TRBV5-4,TRBD1,.,CASSLDPGGEQYF,TGTGCCAGCAGCTTGGATCCAGGGGGCGAGCAGTACTTC
TRBJ1-2,TRBV20-1,.,few,CSASPGSYTF,TGCAGTGCTAGTCCAGGGAGCTACACCTTC
TRBJ1-5,TRBV15,TRBD1,few,CATSRGLPLMDRAFQPQHF,TGTGCCACCAGCAGAGGCCTGCCACTTATGGACAGGGCTTTCCAGCCCCAGCATTTT
TRBJ2-1,TRBV7-2,.,few,CASSLDRAYNEQFF,TGTGCCAGCAGCTTAGACAGGGCCTACAATGAGCAGTTCTTC
TRBJ2-1,TRBV13,TRBD2,.,CASSLEWTRDYNEQFF,TGTGCCAGCAGCTTAGAATGGACTAGAGATTACAATGAGCAGTTCTTC
TRBJ2-7,TRBV4-3,TRBD2,.,CASSLDSGLAGAYEQYF,TGCGCCAGCAGCCTAGACTCGGGACTAGCGGGAGCCTACGAGCAGTACTTC
TRBJ1-1,TRBV13,.,few,CASNLMRAFF,TGTGCCAGCAACTTAATGAGGGCTTTCTTT
TRBJ2-7,TRBV7-9,.,few,CASSLTDSYEQYF,TGTGCCAGCAGCTTAACTGACTCCTACGAGCAGTACTTC
TRBJ2-2,TRBV7-3,TRBD2,.,CASSSLALYGELFF,TGTGCCAGCAGCTCACTAGCGTTGTACGGGGAGCTGTTTTTT
TRBJ1-1,TRBV9,.,.,CASSRALNTEAFF,TGTGCCAGCAGCAGGGCATTGAACACTGAAGCTTTCTTT
TRBJ1-1,TRBV14,.,.,CASSQNRVTEAFF,TGTGCCAGCAGCCAAAACAGGGTCACTGAAGCTTTCTTT
TRBJ1-6,TRBV9,.,few,CASSVDVDNSPLHF,TGTGCCAGCAGCGTAGATGTTGATAATTCACCCCTCCACTTT
TRBJ1-4,TRBV5-4,TRBD1,few,CASSSDRGQRNEKLFF,TGTGCCAGCAGCTCGGATCGGGGACAGAGGAATGAAAAACTGTTTTTT
TRBJ2-7,TRBV7-9,TRBD1,few,CASSADRGRVEQYF,TGTGCCAGCAGCGCGGACAGGGGGCGAGTCGAGCAGTACTTC
TRBJ2-7,TRBV2,TRBD2,.,CAGAWGTGGSYEQYF,TGTGCCGGGGCCTGGGGAACGGGAGGCTCCTACGAGCAGTACTTC
TRBJ2-2,TRBV6-6,.,few,CASSDQGSDTGELFF,TGTGCCAGCAGTGATCAGGGGTCGGATACCGGGGAGCTGTTTTTT
TRBJ2-2,TRBV11-2,TRBD1,.,CASSSGQGNTGELFF,TGTGCCAGCAGCTCGGGACAGGGGAACACCGGGGAGCTGTTTTTT
TRBJ1-3,TRBV5-4,.,.,CASSLRDNLLSGNTIYF,TGTGCCAGCAGCTTGAGAGACAATCTCCTCTCTGGAAACACCATATATTTT
TRBJ1-1,TRBV6-6,.,few,CASSYREGTEAFF,TGTGCCAGCAGTTACCGAGAGGGTACTGAAGCTTTCTTT
TRBJ2-1,TRBV14,TRBD1,.,CASSQGQGGFSYNEQFF,TGTGCCAGCAGCCAGGGACAGGGGGGATTCTCCTACAATGAGCAGTTCTTC
TRBJ2-3,TRBV4-3,TRBD2,.,CASSQVISGRADTQYF,TGCGCCAGCAGCCAAGTTATTAGCGGGCGGGCAGATACGCAGTATTTT
TRBJ1-2,TRBV11-2,.,.,CASSLDHRGGYTF,TGTGCCAGCAGCTTAGATCACCGGGGCGGCTACACCTTC
TRBJ2-1,TRBV7-8,.,few,CASSPGWGAKYNEQFF,TGTGCCAGCAGCCCAGGGTGGGGGGCGAAATACAATGAGCAGTTCTTC